This TCR beta chain was recorded in a study of CD8 T cells in Susac syndrome. RNA totalling about 0.45 to 1 ug underwent reverse transcription with random hexamers. Across 54 Vbeta and 13 Jbeta, TCR beta CDR3 was amplified with immunoSEQ multiplex PCR. TCRdb reanalysed the immunoSEQ multiplex PCR reads using MiXCR and keeps one entry per CDR3 protein. The sample includes around 200,000 distinct CDR3 sequences, 92% of them seen just once. CDR1 is ENHRY and CDR2 is SYGVKD in the germline V gene. J was trimmed by 5 bases and V by 7 bases; bases with no gene match: 18. This CDR3 is 17 amino acids long. The V and J genes are TRBV10-3 and TRBJ2-7, with 9 nucleotides matching TRBD2. Sample: CD8+ T cells from PBMCs. The clonotype was recovered from a human donor with multiple sclerosis. The CDR3 loop is CAITKILGSGSNDEQYF. CDR3 sequence (DNA): TGTGCCATCACTAAAATCCTTGGTAGCGGGAGTAACGACGAGCAGTACTTC.